Listed below are T cell receptor beta chains from one sample, sequenced in a study of T-cell reconstitution after alpha-beta-depleted transplantation in children. Each CDR3 protein gets one entry after TCRdb re-called the PCR reads with MiXCR. The sample has more than 250,000 distinct CDR3 sequences; 9.9% are singletons. Specimen: PBMCs from the stem cell graft donor, collected from the stem cell graft. The receptors were sampled from a human donor who donated a stem cell graft to a child with SCID. CDR3s include the opening cysteine and the closing phenylalanine or tryptophan.

J	V	CDR3
TRBJ2-1	TRBV18	CASSQRGDEQFF
TRBJ2-3	TRBV7-2	CASSRQEGPTDTQYF
TRBJ2-1	TRBV29-1	CSVAPGGVDEQFF
TRBJ1-1	TRBV3-1	CASSLMPGQGKAFF
TRBJ2-3	TRBV20-1	CSARDSPTDTQYF
TRBJ1-2	TRBV12-3/TRBV12-4	CASRPRGDYGYTF
TRBJ1-1	TRBV20-1	CSARDPRQFTNTEAFF
TRBJ2-6	TRBV20-1	CSASPGSGANVLTF
TRBJ1-1	TRBV10-3	CAISESPVEAFF
TRBJ2-7	TRBV5-1	CASRPQLDIHEQYF
TRBJ2-1	TRBV5-1	CASSSSAMGAYNEQFF
TRBJ2-2	TRBV10-3	CAISAAENTGELFF
TRBJ2-7	TRBV7-8	CASSSRTSGGEQYF
TRBJ2-7	TRBV5-1	CASSRLAGGPDEQYF
TRBJ1-2	TRBV12-3/TRBV12-4	CASSFGTGNYGYTF
TRBJ1-5	TRBV12-3/TRBV12-4	CASRLQGLGQPQHF
TRBJ1-5	TRBV5-1	CASSLEPGVSQPQHF
TRBJ1-3	TRBV27	CASSLSTGTGKGNTIYF
TRBJ2-7	TRBV9	CASSVVPDYEQYF
TRBJ2-7	TRBV11-1	CASSSPAHDSRASYEQYF
TRBJ2-7	TRBV15	CATSRLGDYEQYF
TRBJ2-5	TRBV4-1	CASSQASGGPRETQYF
TRBJ1-2	TRBV10-3	CAIRQDGALGYTF
TRBJ2-2	TRBV6-1	CASSPSPRGVSTGELFF
TRBJ1-4	TRBV20-1	CSAKGQGILTNEKLFF
TRBJ1-1	TRBV6-5	CASSYFPRRAGGVTEAFF
TRBJ2-7	TRBV20-1	CSARQGPSFRYEQYF
TRBJ2-7	TRBV5-1	CASSFTGSSYEQYF
TRBJ2-3	TRBV24-1	CATSDSVMRQYF
TRBJ2-5	TRBV11-3	CASSPGGQAFETQYF
TRBJ1-1	TRBV2	CATLAITEAFF
TRBJ2-1	TRBV7-3	CASSLTGGSLYNEQFF
TRBJ2-3	TRBV27	CASSLGIRGLRASTDTQYF
TRBJ2-3	TRBV5-1	CASSLVPAGGPADTQYF
TRBJ2-2	TRBV5-1	CARRGGSTGELFF
TRBJ2-7	TRBV12-3/TRBV12-4	CASTSRLAGFSYEQYF
TRBJ2-2	TRBV6-6	CASSPPAGELFF
TRBJ2-1	TRBV20-1	CSARSTSGGASSYNEQFF
TRBJ1-1	TRBV19	CASTDSLNTEAFF
TRBJ2-2	TRBV11-2	CASSLDTGGTGELFF
TRBJ2-2	TRBV5-1	CASSSKWTGELFF